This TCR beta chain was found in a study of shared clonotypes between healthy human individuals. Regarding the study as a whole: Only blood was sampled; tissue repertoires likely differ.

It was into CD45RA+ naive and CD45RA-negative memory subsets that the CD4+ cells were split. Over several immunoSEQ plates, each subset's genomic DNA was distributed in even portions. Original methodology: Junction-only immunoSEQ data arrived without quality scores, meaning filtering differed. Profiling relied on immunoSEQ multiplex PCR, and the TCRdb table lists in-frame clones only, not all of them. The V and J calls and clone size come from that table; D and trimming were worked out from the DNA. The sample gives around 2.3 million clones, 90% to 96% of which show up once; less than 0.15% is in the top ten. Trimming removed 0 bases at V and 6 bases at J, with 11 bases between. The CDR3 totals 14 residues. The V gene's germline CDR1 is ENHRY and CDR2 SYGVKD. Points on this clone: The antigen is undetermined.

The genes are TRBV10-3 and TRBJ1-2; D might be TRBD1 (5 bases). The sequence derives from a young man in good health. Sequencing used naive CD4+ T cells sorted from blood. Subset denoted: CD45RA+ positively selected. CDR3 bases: TGTGCCATCAGTGAGTCGGGGGAGCTGCATGGCTACACCTTC. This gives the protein CAISESGELHGYTF.